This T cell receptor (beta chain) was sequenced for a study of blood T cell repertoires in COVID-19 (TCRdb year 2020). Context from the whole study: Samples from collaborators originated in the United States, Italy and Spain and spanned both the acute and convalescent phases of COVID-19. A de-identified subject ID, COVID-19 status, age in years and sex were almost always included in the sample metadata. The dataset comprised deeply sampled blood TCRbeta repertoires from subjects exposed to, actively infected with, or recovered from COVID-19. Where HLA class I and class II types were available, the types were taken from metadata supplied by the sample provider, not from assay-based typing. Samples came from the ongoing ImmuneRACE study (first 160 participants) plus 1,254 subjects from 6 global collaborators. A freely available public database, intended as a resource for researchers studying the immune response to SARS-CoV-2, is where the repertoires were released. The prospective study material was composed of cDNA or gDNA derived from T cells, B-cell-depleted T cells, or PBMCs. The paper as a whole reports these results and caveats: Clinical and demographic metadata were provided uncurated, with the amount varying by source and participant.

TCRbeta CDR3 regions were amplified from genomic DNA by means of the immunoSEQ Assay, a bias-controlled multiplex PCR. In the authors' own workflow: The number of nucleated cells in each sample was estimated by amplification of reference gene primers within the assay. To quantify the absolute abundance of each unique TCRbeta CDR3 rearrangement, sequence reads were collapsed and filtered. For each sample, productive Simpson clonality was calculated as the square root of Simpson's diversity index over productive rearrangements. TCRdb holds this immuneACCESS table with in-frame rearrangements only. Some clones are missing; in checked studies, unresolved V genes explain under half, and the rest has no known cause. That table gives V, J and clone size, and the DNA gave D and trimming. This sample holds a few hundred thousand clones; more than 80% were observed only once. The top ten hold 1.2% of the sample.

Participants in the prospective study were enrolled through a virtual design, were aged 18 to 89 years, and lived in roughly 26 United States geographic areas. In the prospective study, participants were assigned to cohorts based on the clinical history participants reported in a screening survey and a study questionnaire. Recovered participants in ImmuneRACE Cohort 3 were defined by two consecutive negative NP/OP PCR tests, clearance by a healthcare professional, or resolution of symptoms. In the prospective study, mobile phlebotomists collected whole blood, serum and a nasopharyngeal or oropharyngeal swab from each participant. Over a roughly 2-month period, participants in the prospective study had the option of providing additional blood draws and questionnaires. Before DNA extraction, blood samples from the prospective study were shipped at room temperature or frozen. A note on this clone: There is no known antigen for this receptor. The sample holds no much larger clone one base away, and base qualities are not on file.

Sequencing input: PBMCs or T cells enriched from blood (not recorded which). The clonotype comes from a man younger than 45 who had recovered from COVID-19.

The sequence in DNA is TGTGCCAGTAAAGCGGGCGGGGGCACCTACGAGCAGTACTTC. It specifies CASKAGGGTYEQYF. Rearrangement joined TRBV19 to TRBJ2-7; TRBD2 is perhaps the D gene, given 7 matching bases. Spanning cysteine to phenylalanine, the CDR3 consists of 14 amino acids. Here the CDR3 DNA is all that survives: 42 bases in frame from base 1. The CDR1 and CDR2 encoded by the germline V gene (reference sequence) are LNHDA and SQIVND. Trimming removed 7 bases from V and 2 bases from J, leaving 15 bases between the germline ends.